The next 23 T cell receptor beta chains were all read from a single sample in a study of blood T cell repertoires in COVID-19. Generated by immunoSEQ multiplex PCR, the TCRdb table keeps only in-frame clones and is missing some. The top ten clones hold approximately 9.6% of a sample with around 47,000 clones, about 88% of them seen once. Sequenced input: peripheral blood. The receptors were gathered from a man aged 45-65 years with active COVID-19.

V and J are TRBV19 and TRBJ1-4, with no clear D. CDR3 size: 14 residues. Germline values: CDR1 LNHDA, CDR2 SQIVND (reference sequence). The V gene lost 4 bases and the J gene lost 5 bases, with 11 bases spanning the gap. CDR3 loop: CASSKQVLNEKLFF. The DNA of the CDR3 is TGTGCCAGTAGTAAGCAGGTGCTCAATGAAAAACTGTTTTTT.

This clone showed up just a few times. The chain has TRBV2 and TRBJ2-7; no definite D call. This CDR3 contains 12 residues. CDR1 SNHLY and CDR2 FYNNEI come from the germline V gene. Between the trimmed V and J ends, which lost 5 bases and 0 bases, there was a span of 5 bases. The CDR3 spells CASSTNSYEQYF. The CDR3 DNA follows: TGTGCCAGCAGTACTAACTCCTACGAGCAGTACTTC. Drawing the rest from reference TRBV2 and TRBJ2-7, the complete variable domain is EPEVTQTPSHQVTQMGQEVILRCVPISNHLYFYWYRQILGQKVEFLVSFYNNEISEKSEIFDDQFSVERPDGSNFTLKIRSTKLEDSAMYFCASSTNSYEQYFGPGTRLTVT.

This chain connects TRBV18 to TRBJ1-1; D may be TRBD1 (6 bases). Germline lookup yields CDR1 KGHSH and CDR2 LQKENI. Trimming took off 4 bases at V and 4 bases at J, with 16 bases between the two ends. There are 15 residues in the CDR3. CDR3 DNA: TGTGCCAGCTCACTTGCGAGGGGGGGCGGCACTGAAGCTTTCTTT. The encoded protein is CASSLARGGGTEAFF.

The chain joins TRBV11-2 to TRBJ2-1, with 8 bases lining up with TRBD2. V was pared by 8 bases and J by 4 bases, with 16 bases of the junction left unmatched. Germline CDR1 SGHAT, CDR2 FQNNGV. The CDR3 has 17 amino acids. The CDR3 DNA is TGTGCCAGCTCGTATCCCCGCGGGAGGCCGAATTACAATGAGCAGTTCTTC. Its protein is CASSYPRGRPNYNEQFF.

This clone was seen only once. The J gene is TRBJ1-4, the V gene TRBV5-1; D is unclear. V lost 0 bases, J lost 4 bases, and 7 bases lay in between. The V gene's germline CDR1 is SGHRS and CDR2 YFSETQ. CDR3 length: 14 residues. Here the CDR3 reads CASSLDGLNEKLFF. CDR3 DNA sequence: TGCGCCAGCAGCTTGGACGGACTTAATGAAAAACTGTTTTTT.

The rearrangement uses TRBV19 and TRBJ1-2; 10 nucleotides match TRBD1. The V gene end was trimmed by 3 bases and the J gene end by 8 bases; junction bases not matched to a gene: 6. The CDR3 is 14 residues long. Germline assignment: CDR1 LNHDA and CDR2 SQIVND (reference sequence). CDR3 nucleotides: TGTGCCAGTAGTATGGACAGGGGGAGCGGCGGCTACACCTTC. Protein: CASSMDRGSGGYTF.

V gene TRBV5-8 combines with J gene TRBJ2-7; 7 positions match TRBD1. After removal of 2 bases from V and 9 bases from J, the junction contained 11 bases not matched to a gene. CDR1 is SGHTS and CDR2 is YDEGEE in the germline V gene. The CDR3 has 14 amino acids. The CDR3: CASSLWSTGAGQYF. The CDR3 region has the DNA TGTGCCAGCAGCTTATGGAGCACAGGGGCGGGGCAGTACTTC.

The chain has TRBV19 and TRBJ2-2, with D possibly being TRBD1 (5 bases). Germline V gene sequence: CDR1 LNHDA, CDR2 SQIVND (reference sequence). Trimming cost V 7 bases and J 1 base, with 7 bases left between them. This CDR3 spans 13 amino acids. The CDR3 sequence is CASTDRNTGELFF. The CDR3 nucleotides are TGTGCCAGTACCGACAGGAACACCGGGGAGCTGTTTTTT.

The rearrangement uses TRBV11-2 and TRBJ2-7; D is unresolved. V was pared by 0 bases and J by 0 bases, with 12 bases between. Germline lookup yields CDR1 SGHAT and CDR2 FQNNGV. CDR3 size: 16 residues. Here the CDR3 reads CASSLDPQAISYEQYF. The CDR3 nucleotides read TGTGCCAGCAGCTTAGATCCCCAGGCCATCTCCTACGAGCAGTACTTC. The variable domain in full, with the rest retrieved from reference TRBV11-2 and TRBJ2-7, is EAGVAQSPRYKIIEKRQSVAFWCNPISGHATLYWYQQILGQGPKLLIQFQNNGVVDDSQLPKDRFSAERLKGVDSTLKIQPAKLEDSAVYLCASSLDPQAISYEQYFGPGTRLTVT.

The chain couples TRBV5-1 to TRBJ2-3, with 7 bases that match TRBD2. V was clipped by 0 bases and J by 0 bases; unmatched bases: 4. This CDR3 is 16 amino acids long. Germline CDR1 reads SGHRS; CDR2 reads YFSETQ. CDR3 in amino acids: CASSLDGGGSTDTQYF. CDR3 DNA sequence: TGCGCCAGCAGCTTGGATGGCGGGGGTAGCACAGATACGCAGTATTTT. Full variable domain (rest looked up from reference TRBV5-1 and TRBJ2-3): KAGVTQTPRYLIKTRGQQVTLSCSPISGHRSVSWYQQTPGQGLQFLFEYFSETQRNKGNFPGRFSGRQFSNSRSEMNVSTLELGDSALYLCASSLDGGGSTDTQYFGPGTRLTVL.

The chain is built from TRBV7-3 and TRBJ2-5; TRBD1 matches at 8 bases. In germline, CDR1 is SGHTA, CDR2 FQGTGA. V lost 6 bases to trimming and J lost 5 bases; unmatched junction nucleotides: 14. The CDR3 is 16 residues long. DNA of the CDR3: TGTGCCAGCAGGGACCCGGGACAGGCGACCGGGGAGACCCAGTACTTC. This gives the protein CASRDPGQATGETQYF. Complete variable domain (other parts from reference TRBV7-3 and TRBJ2-5): GAGVSQTPSNKVTEKGKYVELRCDPISGHTALYWYRQSLGQGPEFLIYFQGTGAADDSGLPNDRFFAVRPEGSVSTLKIQRTERGDSAVYLCASRDPGQATGETQYFGPGTRLLVL.

The rearrangement joins TRBV6-5 to TRBJ1-4; D is uncertain. Trimming removed 0 bases from V and 0 bases from J, with 8 bases in between. CDR3 length: 16 residues. Germline assignment: CDR1 MNHEY and CDR2 SVGAGI. CDR3 in amino acids: CASSYSREATNEKLFF. CDR3 DNA sequence: TGTGCCAGCAGTTACTCTAGGGAGGCAACTAATGAAAAACTGTTTTTT.

J is TRBJ2-5 and V is TRBV5-4, with 10 bases matching TRBD2. CDR1 is SGHNT, CDR2 YYREEE, per germline (reference sequence). The V and J ends lost 4 bases and 4 bases, in that order; junction bases with no gene match: 4. The CDR3 is 14 amino acids. The DNA of the CDR3 is TGTGCCAGCAGCCCCCGACTAGCGGGAGAGACCCAGTACTTC. It translates to CASSPRLAGETQYF.

J is TRBJ2-1 and V is TRBV10-1, with 13 bases aligning to TRBD2. The V gene's germline CDR1 is WNHNN and CDR2 SYGVQD (reference sequence). The CDR3 sequence is 20 residues long. The trim removed 6 bases at V and 0 bases at J, leaving 14 bases unmatched. CDR3 bases: TGCGCCAGCAGACAGTCCGGGACTAGCGGGGCCACGAGCTCCTACAATGAGCAGTTCTTC. Its translation is CASRQSGTSGATSSYNEQFF.

This chain uses TRBV3-1 (or the pseudogene TRBV3-2) with TRBJ2-1, with 8 positions matching TRBD2. The J segment lost 1 base and the V segment lost 2 bases, leaving 4 bases of the junction unmatched. Germline values: CDR1 LGHDT, CDR2 YNNKEL (reference sequence). This CDR3 spans 16 amino acids. CDR3 sequence: CASSQRTSQSYNEQFF. DNA of the CDR3: TGTGCCAGCAGCCAACGGACTAGCCAATCCTACAATGAGCAGTTCTTC.

This clone occurred once. The chain couples TRBV7-9 to TRBJ1-1; TRBD1 matches at 12 bases. The CDR3 runs 15 residues. Germline V gene sequence: CDR1 SEHNR, CDR2 FQNEAQ (reference sequence). V gave up 4 bases and J gave up 2 bases; unmatched junction bases: 2. In DNA, the CDR3 is TGTGCCAGCAGCTGGGGGACAGGGGGCAACACTGAAGCTTTCTTT. Protein sequence: CASSWGTGGNTEAFF.

The table lists this clone with a count of one. The chain combines TRBV5-1 with TRBJ1-1, with a tentative D call TRBD1 (5 bases). Germline V gives CDR1 SGHRS, CDR2 YFSETQ. Trimming took 4 bases from V and 1 from J, leaving 17 bases between them. The CDR3 runs to 16 residues. CDR3 residues: CASSRGVGARNTEAFF. The CDR3 bases are TGCGCCAGCAGCCGGGGGGTCGGGGCCCGGAACACTGAAGCTTTCTTT.

This clone has a single count. This chain uses TRBV2 with TRBJ2-7, with 9 bases fitting TRBD1. With 6 bases clipped from V and 7 bases from J, the junction kept 10 bases outside the gene matches. Germline-derived CDR1 and CDR2 are SNHLY and FYNNEI. The CDR3 contains 14 residues. The CDR3 DNA reads as TGTGCCAGCAGGACGGGACAGGGCTCAAGGGAGCAGTACTTC. Amino acids: CASRTGQGSREQYF.

V and J are TRBV25-1 and TRBJ2-5; weak D call: TRBD2 (6 bases). Germline V lookup: CDR1 MGHDK, CDR2 SYGVNS. The CDR3 has 14 amino acids. V lost 5 bases to trimming and J lost 2 bases, with 12 bases between them. The CDR3 spells CASSPRDSQETQYF. For the CDR3, the DNA is TGTGCCAGCAGTCCGCGGGACTCACAAGAGACCCAGTACTTC.

This clone was observed once. The chain recombines TRBV6-6 with TRBJ2-7; D possibly corresponds to TRBD1 (5 bases). Germline loops: CDR1 MNHNY, CDR2 SVGAGI (reference sequence). The CDR3 loop spans 12 amino acids. V was clipped by 6 bases and J by 4 bases, with 10 bases between them. CDR3 DNA: TGTGCCAGCAGCCAGGGATCGTACGAGCAGTACTTC. Translating it yields CASSQGSYEQYF.

V gene TRBV7-3 combines with J gene TRBJ1-3, with D hard to call. The germline CDR1 and CDR2 sequences are SGHTA and FQGTGA. CDR3 length equals 15 residues. V lost 2 bases and J 3 bases, leaving 11 bases between the germline ends. This chain's CDR3 is CASSLQSGIGNTIYF. CDR3 DNA: TGTGCCAGCAGCTTACAATCGGGAATTGGAAACACCATATATTTT.

The rearrangement links TRBV15 to TRBJ2-7, with TRBD1 matching 9 bases. Per the germline V gene, CDR1 is LNHNV and CDR2 is YYDKDF (reference sequence). J was trimmed by 2 bases and V by 2 bases; bases with no gene match: 10. The CDR3 is 17 amino acids. Here the CDR3 DNA reads TGTGCCACCAGCAGACCCCCATACCGGGACAGGGCCTACGAGCAGTACTTC. Translation: CATSRPPYRDRAYEQYF.

Of note for this clone: Germline and junction disagree at one end, which may indicate a read error. This chain connects TRBV7-2 to TRBJ2-7, with TRBD2 as a possible D gene (6 bases). The CDR3 sequence is 14 residues long. Germline V gene sequence: CDR1 SGHTA, CDR2 FQGNSA. The CDR3 spells CASSLAGGSGEQYF. CDR3 nucleotide sequence: TGTGCCAGCAGCCTAGCCGGAGGGTCCGGCGAGCAGTACTTC.